This note documents a single T cell receptor (beta chain) sequence. It has no known antigen specificity. The cohort comprised 710 or so healthy bone marrow donors. At the time of sampling, every cohort member was nominally healthy, though immune exposures that went unrecorded were likely present. The donor tested CMV seropositive, placing the donor among the 250 to 350 seropositive members of the cohort. A peripheral blood sample was provided by each donor, and peripheral blood mononuclear cells were used for TCR beta sequencing. The Qiagen DNeasy Blood Extraction Kit was used to extract genomic DNA from the blood cell samples. Receptor amplification or capture employed the immunoSEQ multiplex PCR assay. The multiplex PCR relied on a mix of 60 forward primers for TCR Vbeta segments and 13 reverse primers for TCR Jbeta segments. The CDR3 region of rearranged TCR beta genes was amplified from genomic DNA by a multiplex PCR assay. Amplified TCR beta libraries were sequenced as 87-base-pair reads on the Illumina HiSeq System. The original methods were these. A later analysis tallied about 77 million unique TCR beta chains across the roughly 610 repertoires, and around 12 million of those chains were shared by two or more donors. A nearest-neighbor algorithm error-corrected the raw reads and collapsed the reads into unique sequences, merging closely related sequences to remove PCR and sequencing errors. V, D and J gene segments were assigned by aligning CDR3 sequences to IMGT reference sequences. For a sequence to be retained, at least a six-nucleotide match to both a V gene segment and a J gene segment was required. A rearrangement was called productive if the CDR3 had no stop codons and remained in frame with V and J, and every other rearrangement was called non-productive. CDR3 was defined according to IMGT convention as the region running from the second conserved V-encoded cysteine to the conserved J-encoded phenylalanine. The earlier analysis of 587 of the donors excluded sequences that lacked an unambiguous match to a single V gene segment. An earlier analysis of 587 of the donors called V segments functional above 56.7% productive rearrangements and segregating when the between-donor standard deviation exceeded 5%. A statistical classification framework was built for diagnosing cytomegalovirus status from the catalog of TCR beta chain sequences. In a later analysis, TCR nucleotide sequences were compared against IMGT/GENE-DB human TR gene sequences so that V and J genes could be assigned. The TCRdist pipeline was used in a later analysis to assign CDR3 sequences and most-parsimonious VDJ recombination scenarios. In a later analysis, each TCR beta chain was defined by its CDR3 amino acid sequence together with its V-gene family, and reads lacking a unique V-gene family were excluded. To address suspected cross-contamination and a sequencing artifact, a later analysis removed 592 highly shared, low-generation-probability nucleotide sequences. For each public chain, a later analysis derived a clonal expansion index from normalized ranks of inferred template counts within each repertoire. Generation probabilities in a later analysis came from a VDJ recombination model fitted to out-of-frame rearrangements, and those results were checked against IGoR. In a later analysis, hypergeometric tests were used to score TCR-TCR, TCR-HLA and TCR-CMV co-occurrence, with a repertoire-size bias correction applied to TCR pairs. False discovery rates were estimated in a later analysis by permuting HLA or CMV assignments 20 times. A later analysis grouped co-occurring TCRs with DBSCAN, adding TCRdist sequence similarity when clustering within HLA-allele-positive subsets. For co-occurrence clustering, repertoires with fewer than 30,000 or more than 120,000 public chains were excluded, along with roughly 5 repertoires with anomalous nucleotide sharing. Sourced from immuneACCESS, this table was stored by TCRdb with only in-frame sequences that have V and J called. A share of the clones is absent; for the studies checked, an unresolved V gene accounts for under half, and the remainder has no known explanation. V, J and clone size are taken as reported in that table, and D and trimming were inferred from the DNA itself. The sample table includes under 200,000 clones. The ten largest clones capture about 0.79% of the sample.

The sample belongs to a study of cytomegalovirus exposure and HLA in healthy donors (dated by TCRdb to 2015 to 2018). General notes on the study: According to an earlier analysis of 450 to 650 of the donors, about 179 million T cells yielded 117 million unique TCR beta sequences and 250 to 350 Gb of sequence data. About 300 gigabases of sequencing data and 70 million to 100 million unique TCR sequences made up an early release that covered approximately 620 HLA-typed donors. Among the roughly 410 genotyped donors, around 79% belonged to the genetic ancestry cluster associated with self-reported Caucasian donors. The aim of the study was to test whether cataloging public T cell receptors could identify signatures of past pathogen exposure. Using immunosequencing, the study profiled T cell repertoires from 666 subjects and related those repertoires to cytomegalovirus serostatus. In addition to the first cohort of around 670 subjects, a separate validation cohort of around 110 different subjects was used. The study combined high-throughput TCR immunosequencing, statistical association of individual TCRs with disease status, and machine learning to predict cytomegalovirus infection status. A later analysis re-examined previously published TCR beta repertoires from about 700 donors and added high-resolution HLA genotyping to investigate patterns of TCR occurrence. In the later analysis, no new phenotypic data were used to find candidate immune exposures; instead, reliance was placed on TCR beta sequences and their occurrence across donors. To decide whether each TCR beta V gene segment behaved as functional or pseudogenic, an earlier analysis of approximately 590 of the donors relied on high-throughput TCR beta sequencing. Donor age, sex, ethnicity and CMV serostatus were compiled together with the repertoire data. A later genetic analysis used genome-wide SNP genotypes for about 60% of the roughly 670 donors, treating that subset as a discovery cohort. All discovery cohort repertoires had been generated on a single sequencing platform. Class I and class II HLA loci were covered by the typing at four-digit resolution. The number of typed donors differed by locus: roughly 629-630 for A, B, C, DRB1 and DQB1; approximately 540 for DQA1; some 590 for DPA1; and roughly 450 for DPB1. Four to six DR-DQ haplotypes were handled as single units for association and clustering, since linkage in the cohort was strong. Among 398 genotyped donors of the cohort, an average of approximately 240,000 unique TCR beta nucleotide sequences were sequenced per donor, roughly 20% of them non-productive. Overall results and qualifications from the work: The authors suggested that the approach could potentially be extended to other disease states and immunological phenotypes. The study gave a list of about 150 TCR beta chains associated with cytomegalovirus. The 87-base-pair reads could not distinguish some IMGT-functional V segments, including TRBV6-2 and TRBV6-3, so those segments were excluded. A further reported finding was that TCR beta sequences accurately predicted the HLA-A and HLA-B alleles for most subjects in the first cohort. Correlated functional status among segregating V segments might reflect linkage disequilibrium, but an unknown experimental factor could not be ruled out. Most CMV-associated TCR beta chains appeared to be HLA-restricted in a later analysis, and the HLA associations seemed to be driven largely by CMV exposure. Sequencing depth was assumed to be roughly uniform across donors in the presence/absence analyses, though that assumption may not hold. A later genetic analysis associated a missense DCLRE1C variant with V-gene and J-gene trimming of TCR beta chains, and an independent cohort replicated the association. When HLA alleles, especially DR and DQ, strongly co-occurred, attributing TCR associations to individual alleles was difficult. An earlier analysis of some 560 of the donors showed that most TCR beta V segments appeared in productive rearrangements either about 90% or about 30% of the time, which broadly matched IMGT annotations. Because HLA typing was missing for some donors at each locus, association tests included only the typed subset. Compared with the roughly 670-donor mean, donors in an Asian-associated ancestry cluster had fewer N-insertions in productive TCRs, according to a later genetic analysis. According to a later analysis, parvovirus B19, influenza, CMV and Epstein-Barr virus appeared linked to several top co-occurrence clusters. In a later analysis, HLA-associated TCR beta chains showed more clonal expansion and lower generation probabilities than non-associated chains that were equally common. In a later analysis, around 15,000 TCR beta sequences were associated with specific HLA alleles at a false discovery rate of 0.05. A group of highly shared sequence variants was considered likely to be a technical artifact of the sequencing pipeline. While some public TCRs were present in many individuals, most TCR sequences turned up only very rarely across donors. Only TCR beta chains were sequenced in this cohort, and the absence of alpha or paired-chain data limited detectable features. The only immune exposure information available for the cohort was CMV serostatus. In a later analysis, the rate of TCR association differed among HLA loci, with DRB1 alleles having the most associated TCRs and HLA-C alleles having the fewest. Three of the identified cytomegalovirus-associated TCR beta chains were confirmed in vitro to be specific for cytomegalovirus antigens. The earlier analysis of 587 of the donors excluded around 17 rarely observed V segments, including chromosome 9 orphons, because counts were too low. The classifier was reported to diagnose cytomegalovirus status with high specificity and sensitivity in both the original and validation cohorts.

The CDR3 covers 13 residues, taking in both the cysteine and the phenylalanine. Of the read, only the CDR3 DNA is kept; its 39 bases are in frame from base 1. CDR1 and CDR2 (PRHDT, FYEKMQ) derive from the germline V gene (reference sequence). The chain is made from TRBV13 and TRBJ2-5; TRBD1 could be the D gene, as 5 bases match. The J call may be in error: the DNA end matches TRBJ2-7 better. This clonotype was obtained from a woman under 30 in good health and CMV-seropositive. Material for sequencing was PBMCs. Here is the DNA: TGTGCCAGCAGCTTAAAGGGGTCGCACGAGCAGTACTTC. Its coded protein is CASSLKGSHEQYF.